These 25 T cell receptor beta chains share one sample of origin, sequenced in a study of blood T cell repertoires in COVID-19. Some clones are missing from TCRdb's copy, which holds only in-frame ones; the method was immunoSEQ multiplex PCR. The table has under 500,000 clones, roughly 89% seen once. Sequencing used peripheral blood. The receptors were sampled from a woman aged 25 to 39 with acute or convalescent COVID-19.

The CDR3 sequence is CASSPLDRTSYDEQYF. CDR3 in DNA: TGTGCCAGCAGCCCCCTGGACAGAACATCTTACGACGAGCAGTACTTC. The gene calls are TRBV28 and TRBJ2-7; D perhaps matches TRBD1 (6 bases). The CDR3 consists of 16 residues. Deletions cut 6 bases from V and 5 bases from J, with 23 bases between. CDR1 is MDHEN and CDR2 is SYDVKM in the germline V gene. Based on the CDR3 plus reference TRBV28 and TRBJ2-7, the full variable domain is DVKVTQSSRYLVKRTGEKVFLECVQDMDHENMFWYRQDPGLGLRLIYFSYDVKMKEKGDIPEGYSVSREKKERFSLILESASTNQTSMYLCASSPLDRTSYDEQYFGPGTRLTVT.

This clone was recorded once. This chain joins TRBV5-1 and TRBJ2-3; TRBD1 matches at 8 bases. CDR1 is SGHRS and CDR2 is YFSETQ in the germline V gene. This CDR3 is built from 16 residues. With 4 bases clipped from V and 9 bases from J, the junction kept 16 bases outside the gene matches. In DNA, the CDR3 is TGCGCCAGCAGCCTGACAACCGCCAGGGGGCGAGAAACGCAGTATTTT. This translates into CASSLTTARGRETQYF.

The V and J genes are TRBV6-5 and TRBJ1-1, with D hard to call. The CDR3 length is 14 residues. Per germline, CDR1 MNHEY and CDR2 SVGAGI. Trimming took 2 bases from V and 4 from J, leaving 11 bases between them. In DNA form, the CDR3 reads TGTGCCAGCAGTTACGACCAGGTCATCACTGAAGCTTTCTTT. It translates to CASSYDQVITEAFF.

V and J are TRBV5-1 and TRBJ2-5; possible D gene TRBD2, 5 bases. CDR3 length: 13 residues. V lost 2 bases to trimming and J lost 5 bases, with 10 bases between them. Germline V gives CDR1 SGHRS, CDR2 YFSETQ. CDR3 sequence (DNA): TGCGCCAGCAGCTTCTCAGCGGAGGAGACCCAGTACTTC. Its translation is CASSFSAEETQYF.

The rearrangement joins TRBV10-3 to TRBJ2-7, with 8 bases matching TRBD1. The V gene's germline CDR1 is ENHRY and CDR2 SYGVKD. V lost 4 bases, J lost 3 bases, and 8 bases stayed unmatched. The CDR3 is made up of 15 amino acids. The CDR3: CAISGSGGAVYEQYF. The CDR3 DNA reads as TGTGCCATCAGTGGATCAGGGGGCGCGGTCTACGAGCAGTACTTC.

CDR3 nucleotides: TGTGCCAGCAGCAAGTCCCGGGACAGGGGGATTAATGAAAAACTGTTTTTT. Amino acid sequence: CASSKSRDRGINEKLFF. The rearrangement links TRBV5-6 to TRBJ1-4; 11 nucleotides align to TRBD1. CDR1 is SGHDT, CDR2 YYEEEE, per germline. V lost 4 bases to trimming and J lost 4 bases; unmatched junction nucleotides: 9. The CDR3 sequence is 17 residues long.

The chain is built from TRBV10-2 and TRBJ2-1; TRBD2 matches at 8 bases. J was trimmed by 6 bases and V by 9 bases; bases with no gene match: 10. The CDR3 length is 14 residues. Germline CDR1 and CDR2: WSHSY and SAAADI. The CDR3 DNA reads as TGCGCCAGTACCGGGACTAGAGCAGTCAATGAGCAGTTCTTC. Translated, it gives CASTGTRAVNEQFF.

The chain carries TRBV6-6 and TRBJ1-3; TRBD1 aligns across 8 bases. Germline CDR1 is MNHNY and CDR2 is SVGAGI (reference sequence). J gave up 3 bases and V 6 bases, and 4 bases lay outside the gene matches. The CDR3 runs to 14 residues. The CDR3 protein is CASSQQGDGNTIYF. The CDR3 coding sequence is TGTGCCAGCAGCCAACAGGGGGATGGAAACACCATATATTTT.

This clone has only one observation. J is TRBJ1-1 and V is TRBV12-3 or TRBV12-4; TRBD1 is a possible D gene (6 bases). This CDR3 is 12 amino acids long. Trimming removed 3 bases from V and 10 bases from J, with 12 bases in between. The CDR3, as DNA: TGTGCCAGCAGTTTTGGGGGCATCCGAGCTTTCTTT. As protein: CASSFGGIRAFF.

The V gene is TRBV5-1, the J gene TRBJ1-6; D not certain. The CDR3 sequence is 17 residues long. V shed 4 bases and J shed 10 bases, with 24 bases lying between them. CDR1 is SGHRS and CDR2 is YFSETQ in the germline V gene. The CDR3 region has the DNA TGCGCCAGCAGCGCGCAGGCAGGTTTAGTGTCGGAATCACCCCTCCACTTT. The encoded protein is CASSAQAGLVSESPLHF.

J is TRBJ1-5 and V is TRBV5-1, with 7 positions matching TRBD1. CDR1 is SGHRS, CDR2 YFSETQ, per germline. The CDR3 is 14 amino acids. The trim removed 0 bases at V and 9 bases at J, leaving 6 bases unmatched. CDR3 loop: CASSLEGGGRPQHF. Here the CDR3 DNA reads TGCGCCAGCAGCTTGGAAGGGGGCGGTCGGCCCCAGCATTTT. Variable domain in full (rest from reference TRBV5-1 and TRBJ1-5): KAGVTQTPRYLIKTRGQQVTLSCSPISGHRSVSWYQQTPGQGLQFLFEYFSETQRNKGNFPGRFSGRQFSNSRSEMNVSTLELGDSALYLCASSLEGGGRPQHFGDGTRLSIL.

Written as DNA, the CDR3 is TGTGCCAGCAGCTTTCTAGCGGGGGTTGCCGGGGAGCTGTTTTTT. Translated: CASSFLAGVAGELFF. The chain carries TRBV7-3 and TRBJ2-2; TRBD2 matches at 10 bases. Trimming removed 3 bases from V and 6 bases from J; junction bases left unmatched: 4. Germline loops: CDR1 SGHTA, CDR2 FQGTGA. The CDR3 totals 15 residues.

The chain couples TRBV24-1 to TRBJ2-5, with TRBD1 identical over 9 bases. J was trimmed by 6 bases and V by 4 bases; bases with no gene match: 5. The CDR3 runs to 14 residues. Per germline, CDR1 KGHDR and CDR2 SFDVKD. The CDR3 DNA reads TGTGCCACCAGTGAAACAGGGGGCGAGCAGACCCAGTACTTC. Translating gives CATSETGGEQTQYF.

This clone was observed a few times. The chain couples TRBV7-9 to TRBJ1-5, with 7 bases lining up with TRBD1. Losses at the gene ends were 6 bases for V and 7 bases for J; bases not matched to a gene: 6. CDR1 and CDR2 from the germline V gene are SEHNR and FQNEAQ (reference sequence). This CDR3 region has 13 residues. Written as DNA, the CDR3 is TGTGCCAGCAGGCACAGGGGATGGCAGCCCCAGCATTTT. The encoded protein is CASRHRGWQPQHF.

This sequence joins TRBV3-1 (or the pseudogene TRBV3-2) and TRBJ2-1, with 8 bases matching TRBD2. Germline assignment: CDR1 LGHDT and CDR2 YNNKEL (reference sequence). CDR3 length: 15 amino acids. V shed 1 base and J 3 bases; nucleotides not matched to a gene: 2. The CDR3 spells CASSQGLAGYNEQFF. The CDR3 DNA follows: TGTGCCAGCAGCCAAGGGCTAGCGGGCTACAATGAGCAGTTCTTC.

This chain joins TRBV3-1 (or the pseudogene TRBV3-2) and TRBJ2-5, with 9 positions matching TRBD1. V lost 0 bases and J lost 2; bases outside the gene matches: 10. Germline V CDR1 and CDR2: LGHDT, YNNKEL (reference sequence). This CDR3 spans 18 amino acids. CDR3 DNA sequence: TGTGCCAGCAGCCAAGATCTTGGAGACAGGGGGGCTCAAGAGACCCAGTACTTC. Protein product: CASSQDLGDRGAQETQYF.

This chain joins TRBV2 and TRBJ2-1; 7 bases agree with TRBD1. Germline trimming cut 7 bases from V and 6 bases from J; bases unmatched to any gene: 6. Per germline, CDR1 SNHLY and CDR2 FYNNEI. The CDR3 sequence is 13 residues long. The DNA of the CDR3 is TGTGCCAGCACCCAGGGGGTAGGCAATGAGCAGTTCTTC. Amino acid sequence: CASTQGVGNEQFF. The full variable domain, with the rest looked up from reference TRBV2 and TRBJ2-1, is EPEVTQTPSHQVTQMGQEVILRCVPISNHLYFYWYRQILGQKVEFLVSFYNNEISEKSEIFDDQFSVERPDGSNFTLKIRSTKLEDSAMYFCASTQGVGNEQFFGPGTRLTVL.

This clone was detected once. V and J are TRBV6-5 and TRBJ1-4, with a weak D call TRBD1 (5 bases). Trimming shortened V by 7 bases and J by 3 bases, and 15 bases separated the two germline ends. Germline V gives CDR1 MNHEY, CDR2 SVGAGI. The CDR3 length is 15 residues. The DNA of the CDR3 is TGTGCCAGCAAGACAGCTACCTATTCTAATGAAAAACTGTTTTTT. Protein: CASKTATYSNEKLFF.

The chain carries TRBV24-1 and TRBJ2-3; maybe TRBD2 (6 bases). V was cut by 0 bases and J by 4 bases, with 16 bases left in between. Germline-derived CDR1 and CDR2 are KGHDR and SFDVKD. The CDR3 is made up of 17 amino acids. CDR3 protein: CATSDLWDSLGPDTQYF. The CDR3 nucleotides read TGTGCCACCAGTGATTTGTGGGACTCCTTGGGGCCAGATACGCAGTATTTT.

V usage is TRBV12-2 and J usage is TRBJ1-1. TRBV12-2 is termed a pseudogene. This CDR3 has 16 residues. CDR3: CASRTLVREGNTEAFF. As DNA, the CDR3 is TGTGCAAGTCGTACGTTGGTCAGGGAGGGGAACACTGAAGCTTTCTTT.

The chain uses TRBV2 and TRBJ2-6; a possible D gene is TRBD1 (5 bases). The CDR3 contains 18 residues. CDR1 is SNHLY and CDR2 is FYNNEI in the germline V gene. The V gene lost 5 bases and the J gene lost 1 base, with 18 bases spanning the gap. CDR3 sequence (DNA): TGTGCCAGCAGTCCGGACATCAGTCTCATTTCTGGGGCCAACGTCCTGACTTTC. Protein sequence: CASSPDISLISGANVLTF.

The chain couples TRBV5-1 to TRBJ2-7; perhaps TRBD1 as D (6 bases). The CDR3 extends over 13 amino acids. CDR1 and CDR2 from the germline V gene are SGHRS and YFSETQ. V was pared by 3 bases and J by 2 bases, with 9 bases between. Here the CDR3 DNA reads TGCGCCAGCAGCTGGGGGCAGGCCTACGAGCAGTACTTC. It codes for CASSWGQAYEQYF.

CDR3 bases: TGTGCCAGCAGTTTGGCCCGCTCTGGGGCCAACGTCCTGACTTTC. Protein product: CASSLARSGANVLTF. The chain recombines TRBV28 with TRBJ2-6; D remains unclear. Trimming shortened V by 3 bases and J by 0 bases, and 6 bases separated the two germline ends. Germline V gives CDR1 MDHEN, CDR2 SYDVKM. The CDR3 totals 15 residues.

This rearrangement joins TRBV19 to TRBJ1-2; the match to TRBD1 covers 7 bases. Germline trimming cut 11 bases from V and 1 base from J; bases unmatched to any gene: 13. Looked up from germline, CDR1 is LNHDA and CDR2 is SQIVND (reference sequence). The CDR3 runs to 15 residues. For the CDR3, the DNA is TGTGCCTCGGCAAGGGGGCAGGGTCTTAACTATGGCTACACCTTC. Its translation is CASARGQGLNYGYTF.

This chain uses TRBV12-3 or TRBV12-4 with TRBJ1-5; the D gene is possibly TRBD1 (6 bases). The V end lost 5 bases, the J end lost 5 bases, and 10 bases lay between the germline ends. This CDR3 is 13 amino acids long. The chain's CDR3 is CASSGGEYQPQHF. Written as DNA, the CDR3 is TGTGCCAGCAGTGGGGGCGAATATCAGCCCCAGCATTTT.